The clone carrying this T cell receptor beta chain appeared a few times. Profiled with immunoSEQ multiplex PCR; TCRdb holds only in-frame clones, not every one. This table holds about 200,000 clones, around four fifths found once. This sample is part of a study of blood T cell repertoires in COVID-19. Study at large: Samples came from the United States, Italy and Spain, spanning acute and convalescent COVID-19. In each case, the material was cDNA or gDNA derived from T cells, B-cell-depleted T cells, or PBMCs.

Germline V gene sequence: CDR1 SGHTA, CDR2 FQGNSA. The CDR3 sequence is 15 residues long. Unmatched junction bases numbered 11, after V lost 4 bases and J lost 7 bases. This sequence originates from a man in his forties or fifties with acute or convalescent COVID-19. The sample consisted of peripheral blood. The rearrangement uses TRBV7-2 and TRBJ1-2; 8 bases fit TRBD1. The CDR3 DNA reads as TGTGCCAGCAGCTCCTATTGGACAGGGCGGGTTGGCTACACCTTC. Its protein is CASSSYWTGRVGYTF.